This TCR beta chain was sequenced during a study of T-cell reconstitution after alpha-beta-depleted transplantation in children. Germline V lookup: CDR1 MNHEY, CDR2 SMNVEV (reference sequence). V was shortened by 1 base and J by 10 bases, with 13 bases between the two germline ends. This CDR3 contains 13 residues. The TCRbeta library was prepared with unique molecular identifiers. MiXCR was run by TCRdb on the PCR reads, yielding one entry per CDR3 protein. The sample records some 640,000 distinct CDR3 sequences, 15% to 20% being singletons. The sequence came from a human donor who donated a stem cell graft to a child with acute myeloid leukemia. The V and J genes are TRBV27 and TRBJ1-1; D might be TRBD1 (6 bases). The material sequenced was PBMCs from the stem cell graft donor, taken from the stem cell graft. The DNA of the CDR3 is TGTGCCAGCAGTTTATTACAACAGGGTAGAGCTTTCTTT. Translation: CASSLLQQGRAFF.